These 10 T cell receptor beta chains were all obtained from the same sample, sequenced in a study of blood T cell repertoires in COVID-19. Here immunoSEQ multiplex PCR was the method, and the copy in TCRdb shows in-frame clones only, minus some. The table records some 110,000 clones, 90% to 95% of them present only once. Source material: peripheral blood. The receptors were gathered from a human donor in a cohort sampled during active COVID-19.

The chain recombines TRBV6-2 or TRBV6-3 with TRBJ1-5; no clear D. V lost 2 bases to trimming and J lost 3 bases, with 17 bases between them. CDR3 length: 17 residues. The V gene's germline CDR1 is MNHEY and CDR2 SVGEGT. This CDR3 is CASSYESGSYDNQPQHF. The CDR3 nucleotides read TGTGCCAGCAGTTACGAGTCGGGATCGTACGACAATCAGCCCCAGCATTTT.

V usage is TRBV27 and J usage is TRBJ2-1; TRBD1 agrees at 10 bases. Germline values: CDR1 MNHEY, CDR2 SMNVEV (reference sequence). This CDR3 contains 21 residues. Trimming took 1 base from V and 0 from J; bases not matched to a gene: 15. The CDR3 coding sequence is TGTGCCAGCAGTTTATTCGACAGGGGGCATCTAGCGGACAACTCCTACAATGAGCAGTTCTTC. It translates to CASSLFDRGHLADNSYNEQFF.

This sequence joins TRBV7-2 and TRBJ2-7; 9 nucleotides align to TRBD1. CDR1 is SGHTA, CDR2 FQGNSA, per germline. V lost 5 bases to trimming and J lost 3 bases; unmatched junction nucleotides: 5. CDR3 length: 14 amino acids. The CDR3 here is CASSRSGQGYEQYF. The CDR3 region has the DNA TGTGCCAGCAGCCGCTCGGGACAGGGCTACGAGCAGTACTTC.

This clone was seen only once. The genes are TRBV7-2 and TRBJ2-7, with a tentative D call TRBD2 (5 bases). Germline V gene lookup returns CDR1 SGHTA and CDR2 FQGNSA. The CDR3 contains 16 residues. V was trimmed by 5 bases and J by 1 base, leaving 18 bases between them. The chain's CDR3 is CASSPSSGFQSYEQYF. In DNA form, the CDR3 reads TGTGCCAGCAGCCCCTCTTCGGGGTTTCAGTCCTACGAGCAGTACTTC.

The V gene is TRBV6-6, the J gene TRBJ1-2; no reliable D call. CDR3 length equals 14 residues. The ends were cut back, 0 bases at V and 5 bases at J, with 10 bases in the middle. Germline V gene data show CDR1 as MNHNY and CDR2 as SVGAGI (reference sequence). Here the CDR3 DNA reads TGTGCCAGCAGTTACTCCACAGTTGAATATGGCTACACCTTC. Amino acids: CASSYSTVEYGYTF.

The J gene is TRBJ2-3, the V gene TRBV3-1 (or the pseudogene TRBV3-2), with TRBD2 identical over 13 bases. In germline, CDR1 is LGHDT, CDR2 YNNKEL (reference sequence). The CDR3 has 16 amino acids. V lost 5 bases, J lost 7 bases, and 9 bases stayed unmatched. The CDR3 protein is CASSDTSGGADHTQYF. CDR3 sequence (DNA): TGTGCCAGCAGCGACACTAGCGGGGGGGCCGATCATACGCAGTATTTT.

The V call is TRBV27, the J call TRBJ2-1; 8 nucleotides align to TRBD1. The germline CDR1 and CDR2 sequences are MNHEY and SMNVEV (reference sequence). The length of the CDR3 is 14 residues. Losses at the gene ends were 2 bases for V and 6 bases for J; bases not matched to a gene: 3. The CDR3 DNA reads TGTGCCAGCAGTTTAGATACAGGGGGCAATGAGCAGTTCTTC. Translated: CASSLDTGGNEQFF.

The V and J genes are TRBV28 and TRBJ1-2; 8 nucleotides line up with TRBD1. The ends lost 5 bases at V and 4 bases at J; junction bases unmatched: 12. The CDR3 contains 16 residues. Per the germline V gene, CDR1 is MDHEN and CDR2 is SYDVKM. The CDR3 coding sequence is TGTGCCAGCAGTACCGCGTGGGACAGGCTGGGCTATGGCTACACCTTC. It translates to CASSTAWDRLGYGYTF.

The chain is built from TRBV15 and TRBJ1-2, with D possibly TRBD1 on 6 matching bases. Germline CDR1 LNHNV, CDR2 YYDKDF (reference sequence). Deletions cut 9 bases from V and 2 bases from J, with 13 bases between. There are 13 residues in the CDR3. CDR3 protein: CATEDRLNYGYTF. The CDR3 DNA sequence: TGTGCCACAGAAGACAGGTTGAACTATGGCTACACCTTC.

The chain recombines TRBV7-2 with TRBJ1-2, with D unclear. The CDR3 has 14 amino acids. Trimming removed 0 bases at V and 8 bases at J, with 13 bases between. The germline V gene has CDR1 SGHTA and CDR2 FQGNSA. CDR3 DNA: TGTGCCAGCAGCTTAGCGAACGGCCCAGGCGGCTACACCTTC. Protein: CASSLANGPGGYTF.